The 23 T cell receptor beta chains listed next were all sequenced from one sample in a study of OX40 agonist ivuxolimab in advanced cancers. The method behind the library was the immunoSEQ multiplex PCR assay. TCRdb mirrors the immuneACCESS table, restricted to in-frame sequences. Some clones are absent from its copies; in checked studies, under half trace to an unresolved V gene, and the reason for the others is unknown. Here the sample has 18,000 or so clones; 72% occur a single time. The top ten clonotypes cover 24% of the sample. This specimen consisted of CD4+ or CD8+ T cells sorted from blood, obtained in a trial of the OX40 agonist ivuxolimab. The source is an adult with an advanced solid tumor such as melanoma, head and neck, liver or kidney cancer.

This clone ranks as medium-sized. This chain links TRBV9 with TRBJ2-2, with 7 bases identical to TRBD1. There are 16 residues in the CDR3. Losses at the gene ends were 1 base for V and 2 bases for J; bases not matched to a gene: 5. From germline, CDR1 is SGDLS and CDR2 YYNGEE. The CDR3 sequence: CASSVITGVNTGELFF. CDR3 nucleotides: TGTGCCAGCAGCGTAATCACAGGGGTAAACACCGGGGAGCTGTTTTTT.

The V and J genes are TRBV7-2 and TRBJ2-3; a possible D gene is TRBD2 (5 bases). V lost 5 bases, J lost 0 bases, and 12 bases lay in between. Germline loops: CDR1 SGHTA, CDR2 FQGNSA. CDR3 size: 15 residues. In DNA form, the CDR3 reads TGTGCCAGCAGCCCCAGAGGGTACAGCACAGATACGCAGTATTTT. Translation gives CASSPRGYSTDTQYF.

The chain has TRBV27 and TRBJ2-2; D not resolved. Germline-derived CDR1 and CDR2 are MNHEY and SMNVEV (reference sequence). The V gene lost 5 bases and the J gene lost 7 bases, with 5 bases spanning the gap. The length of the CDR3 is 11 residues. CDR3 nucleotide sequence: TGTGCCAGCAGTGGCTACGGGGAGCTGTTTTTT. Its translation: CASSGYGELFF.

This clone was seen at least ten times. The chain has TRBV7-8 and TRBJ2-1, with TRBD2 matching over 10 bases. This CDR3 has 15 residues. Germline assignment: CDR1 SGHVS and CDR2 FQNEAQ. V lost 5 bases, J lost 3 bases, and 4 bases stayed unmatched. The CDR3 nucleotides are TGTGCCAGCAGCGGACTAGCGGATTTCTACAATGAGCAGTTCTTC. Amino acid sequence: CASSGLADFYNEQFF.

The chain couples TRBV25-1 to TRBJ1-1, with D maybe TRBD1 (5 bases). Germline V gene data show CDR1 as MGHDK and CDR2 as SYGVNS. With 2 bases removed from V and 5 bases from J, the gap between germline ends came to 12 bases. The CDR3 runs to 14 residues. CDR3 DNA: TGTGCCAGCAGTGAACAGGGAGGGTCGACTGAAGCTTTCTTT. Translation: CASSEQGGSTEAFF.

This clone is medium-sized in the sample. The CDR3 region is CASSHRLAANEQFF. The DNA of the CDR3 is TGCGCCAGCAGCCACCGACTAGCAGCCAATGAGCAGTTCTTC. This sequence joins TRBV4-1 and TRBJ2-1, with 7 nucleotides matching TRBD2. The CDR3 runs 14 residues. J lost 6 bases, V lost 3 bases, and 5 bases had no gene match. Germline V CDR1 and CDR2: MGHRA, YSYEKL.

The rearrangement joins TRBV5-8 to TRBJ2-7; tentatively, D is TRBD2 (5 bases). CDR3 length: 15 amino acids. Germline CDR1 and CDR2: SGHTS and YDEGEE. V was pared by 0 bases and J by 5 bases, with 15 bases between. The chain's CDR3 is CASSLDSGNRNEQYF. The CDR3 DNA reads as TGTGCCAGCAGCTTGGATTCGGGGAATAGGAACGAGCAGTACTTC.

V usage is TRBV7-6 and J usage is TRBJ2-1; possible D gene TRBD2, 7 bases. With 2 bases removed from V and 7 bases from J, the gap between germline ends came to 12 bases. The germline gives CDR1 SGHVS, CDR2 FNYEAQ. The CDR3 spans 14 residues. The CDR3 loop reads CASSLTRGANEQFF. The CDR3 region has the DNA TGTGCCAGCAGCTTAACCCGGGGGGCGAATGAGCAGTTCTTC.

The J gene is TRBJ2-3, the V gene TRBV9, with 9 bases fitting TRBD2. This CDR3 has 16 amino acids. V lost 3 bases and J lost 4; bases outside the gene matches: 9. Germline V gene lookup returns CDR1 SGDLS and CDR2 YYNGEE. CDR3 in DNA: TGTGCCAGCAGCGGACTGGGCGGGGGGGCAGCAGATACGCAGTATTTT. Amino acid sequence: CASSGLGGGAADTQYF.

The CDR3 nucleotides are TGTGCCAGCAGCCAAGGGCAGGGACTAGCGGGGGTAGAGACCCAGTACTTC. This encodes CASSQGQGLAGVETQYF. The V gene is TRBV4-2, the J gene TRBJ2-5; 14 nucleotides agree with TRBD2. Germline loops: CDR1 LGHNA, CDR2 YNFKEQ. Trimming cost V 1 base and J 4 bases; bases outside gene matches: 5. The CDR3 covers 17 residues.

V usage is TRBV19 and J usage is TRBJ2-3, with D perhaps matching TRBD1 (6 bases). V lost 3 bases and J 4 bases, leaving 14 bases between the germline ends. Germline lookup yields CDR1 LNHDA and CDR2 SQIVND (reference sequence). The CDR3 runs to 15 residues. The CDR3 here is CASSIQGNYADTQYF. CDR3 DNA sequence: TGTGCCAGTAGTATTCAGGGGAACTATGCAGATACGCAGTATTTT.

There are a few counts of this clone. CDR3 residues: CASSERRQELLYGYTF. CDR3 coding DNA: TGCGCCAGCAGTGAACGTAGGCAGGAACTACTCTATGGCTACACCTTC. This chain links TRBV10-1 with TRBJ1-2; D remains ambiguous. The CDR3 contains 16 residues. CDR1 and CDR2 from the germline V gene are WNHNN and SYGVQD (reference sequence). Trimming pared 3 bases from V and 4 bases from J, leaving 18 bases between.

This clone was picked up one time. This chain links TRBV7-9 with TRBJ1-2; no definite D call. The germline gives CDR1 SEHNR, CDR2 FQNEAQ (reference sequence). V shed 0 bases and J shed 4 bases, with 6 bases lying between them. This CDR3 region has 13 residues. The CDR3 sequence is CASSLAEPYGYTF. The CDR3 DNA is TGTGCCAGCAGCTTAGCGGAACCCTATGGCTACACCTTC.

CDR3 coding DNA: TGTGCCAGCACCGACAGCCGGGACCCATCCTACGAGCAGTACTTC. Translation gives CASTDSRDPSYEQYF. The chain combines TRBV6-5 with TRBJ2-7; D tentatively fits TRBD1 or TRBD2 (5 bases each). Trimming removed 7 bases at V and 1 base at J, with 17 bases between. Germline V gives CDR1 MNHEY, CDR2 SVGAGI. The CDR3 covers 15 residues.

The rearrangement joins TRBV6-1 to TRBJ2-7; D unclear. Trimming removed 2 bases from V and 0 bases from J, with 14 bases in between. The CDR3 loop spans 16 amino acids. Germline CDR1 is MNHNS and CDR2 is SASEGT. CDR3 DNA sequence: TGTGCCAGCAGTGAACCGGACCGCCGACTCTCCTACGAGCAGTACTTC. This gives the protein CASSEPDRRLSYEQYF.

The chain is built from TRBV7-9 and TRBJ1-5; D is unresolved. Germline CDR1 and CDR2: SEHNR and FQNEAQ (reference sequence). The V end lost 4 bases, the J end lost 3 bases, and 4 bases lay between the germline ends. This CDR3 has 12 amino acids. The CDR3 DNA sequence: TGTGCCAGCAGCTCTACCAATCAGCCCCAGCATTTT. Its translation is CASSSTNQPQHF.

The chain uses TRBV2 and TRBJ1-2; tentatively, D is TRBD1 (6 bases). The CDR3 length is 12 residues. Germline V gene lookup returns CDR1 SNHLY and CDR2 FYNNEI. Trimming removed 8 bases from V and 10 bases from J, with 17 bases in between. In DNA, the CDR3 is TGTGCCAGCCATGGAAGAGGGACAACCTACACCTTC. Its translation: CASHGRGTTYTF.

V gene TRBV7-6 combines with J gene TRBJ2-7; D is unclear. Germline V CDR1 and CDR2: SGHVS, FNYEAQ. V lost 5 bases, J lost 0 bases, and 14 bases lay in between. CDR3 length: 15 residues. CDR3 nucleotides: TGTGCCAGCAGCACAGCCCCCTCGAGCTCCTACGAGCAGTACTTC. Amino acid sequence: CASSTAPSSSYEQYF.

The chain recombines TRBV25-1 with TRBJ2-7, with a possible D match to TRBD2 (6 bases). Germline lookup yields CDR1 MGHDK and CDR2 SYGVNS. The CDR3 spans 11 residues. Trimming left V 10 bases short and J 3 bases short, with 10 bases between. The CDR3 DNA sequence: TGTGCCACCGTCGGGGGCTACGAGCAGTACTTC. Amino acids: CATVGGYEQYF.

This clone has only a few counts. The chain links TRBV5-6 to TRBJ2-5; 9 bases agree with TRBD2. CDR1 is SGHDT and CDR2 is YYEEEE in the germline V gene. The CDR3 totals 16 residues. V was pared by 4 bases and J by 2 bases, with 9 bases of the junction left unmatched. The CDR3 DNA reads TGTGCCAGCAGCGTGCGTAGCGGGGGAGCACAAGAGACCCAGTACTTC. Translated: CASSVRSGGAQETQYF.

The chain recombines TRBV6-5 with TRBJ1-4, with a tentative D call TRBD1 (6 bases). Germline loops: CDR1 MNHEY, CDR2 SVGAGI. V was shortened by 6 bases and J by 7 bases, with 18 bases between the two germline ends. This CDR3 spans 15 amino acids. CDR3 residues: CASSIMGGASEKLFF. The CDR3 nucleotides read TGTGCCAGCAGCATCATGGGGGGCGCCAGTGAAAAACTGTTTTTT.

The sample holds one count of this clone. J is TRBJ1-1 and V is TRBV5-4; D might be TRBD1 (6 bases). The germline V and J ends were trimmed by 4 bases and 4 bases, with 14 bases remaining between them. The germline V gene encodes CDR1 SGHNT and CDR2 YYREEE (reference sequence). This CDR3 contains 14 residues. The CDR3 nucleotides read TGTGCCAGCAGCCAAAGGGCAGGGGCCACTGAAGCTTTCTTT. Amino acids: CASSQRAGATEAFF. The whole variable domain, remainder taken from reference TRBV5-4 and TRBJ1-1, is ETGVTQSPTHLIKTRGQQVTLRCSSQSGHNTVSWYQQALGQGPQFIFQYYREEENGRGNFPPRFSGLQFPNYSSELNVNALELDDSALYLCASSQRAGATEAFFGQGTRLTVV.

CDR3 residues: CASSRRGQNTEAFF. The CDR3 bases are TGTGCCAGCAGTCGACGAGGGCAGAACACTGAAGCTTTCTTT. The rearrangement joins TRBV9 to TRBJ1-1; D not certain. V gave up 5 bases and J gave up 1 base, with 12 bases separating them. The germline V gene encodes CDR1 SGDLS and CDR2 YYNGEE. This CDR3 spans 14 amino acids.